Listed below are T cell receptor beta chains from one sample, sequenced in a study of Ad26.COV2.S vaccination and SARS-CoV-2 variants. TCRdb's copy holds only in-frame clones and misses some; the assay was immunoSEQ multiplex PCR. This sample has 300,000 to 350,000 clones, with about nine tenths found just once. Source: peripheral blood, taken in a trial of Ad26.COV2.S vaccine versus placebo. All receptors derive from a person aged 18 to 65 who received the Ad26.COV2.S COVID-19 vaccine or a placebo. The CDR3 runs from the conserved cysteine through the conserved F or W. A D gene is named only where the DNA matches it firmly. Size values are once, few and many counts, or a class for expanded clones, and some rows have none.

cdr3_nt cdr3_aa v_call d_call cdr3_length j_call clone_size
TGTGCCAGCAGCTTAACGGACAGGTTGAACACTGAAGCTTTCTTT CASSLTDRLNTEAFF TRBV11-2 TRBD1 15 TRBJ1-1 NA
TGTGCCAGCAGTCCGGGAACCGGGGAGCTGTTTTTT CASSPGTGELFF TRBV6-5 NA 12 TRBJ2-2 NA
TGTGCCAGCAGCTTAATGCCCGGACAGGGCACAGATACGCAGTATTTT CASSLMPGQGTDTQYF TRBV7-3 TRBD1 16 TRBJ2-3 NA
TGTGCCAGCAGCTTCGGGAGCATCAATACGCAGTATTTT CASSFGSINTQYF TRBV7-3 NA 13 TRBJ2-3 NA
TGTGCCAGCAGCCATGGGGGCAGTTTAGTAACCGATACGCAGTATTTT CASSHGGSLVTDTQYF TRBV3-1/TRBV3-2 NA 16 TRBJ2-3 NA
TGTGCCAGCAGCTTGAGGACAGGGGAAAACACCTTC CASSLRTGENTF TRBV5-6 TRBD1 12 TRBJ1-2 NA
TGTGTAGGTAGGGGCAGCATGAACACTGAAGCTTTCTTT CVGRGSMNTEAFF TRBV28 NA 13 TRBJ1-1 NA
TGTGCCAGCAGTGAAATCGTGGGAGCTGGAAACACCATATATTTT CASSEIVGAGNTIYF TRBV6-1 NA 15 TRBJ1-3 NA
TGCGCCAGCAGCTTAACGGGACCGTACAACTATGGCTACACCTTC CASSLTGPYNYGYTF TRBV5-1 NA 15 TRBJ1-2 NA
TGCGCCAGCAGCCAGGGCCTAGCCTCCTACGAGCAGTACTTC CASSQGLASYEQYF TRBV4-3 NA 14 TRBJ2-7 NA
TGCGCCAGCAGCCAAGGACAGCCTTACTATGGCTACACCTTC CASSQGQPYYGYTF TRBV4-3 NA 14 TRBJ1-2 NA
TGTGCCACCTCTCGGGACTCCCTCACAGATACGCAGTATTTT CATSRDSLTDTQYF TRBV24-1 NA 14 TRBJ2-3 NA
TGCGCCAGCAGCCAGGCCCCGGGACAGGGTGATGAGCAGTTCTTC CASSQAPGQGDEQFF TRBV4-1 TRBD1 15 TRBJ2-1 NA
TGTGCCAGCAGCCGCACAGGGGACGGGCCACCCCTCCACTTT CASSRTGDGPPLHF TRBV7-9 TRBD1 14 TRBJ1-6 NA
TGTGCCACCAGTGACGCTGGACTAGCGGGGGGGCCGGCCGGGGAGCTGTTTTTT CATSDAGLAGGPAGELFF TRBV24-1 TRBD2 18 TRBJ2-2 NA
TGCGCCAGCAGCCAAGCCGTAGCGGGGGGCGGCACAGATACGCAGTATTTT CASSQAVAGGGTDTQYF TRBV4-1 TRBD2 17 TRBJ2-3 NA
TGTGCCAGCCGACTAGCGGGAAACAATGAGCAGTTCTTC CASRLAGNNEQFF TRBV6-5 TRBD2 13 TRBJ2-1 NA
TGTGCCAGCAGCTTCCATGAGCAGTTCTTC CASSFHEQFF TRBV11-2 NA 10 TRBJ2-1 NA
TGTGCCAGCAGGACGACCCGTCGGCGCACAGATACGCAGTATTTT CASRTTRRRTDTQYF TRBV6-5 NA 15 TRBJ2-3 NA
TGTGCCAGCAGTAGGGGTAGCTACACCTTC CASSRGSYTF TRBV12-3/TRBV12-4 NA 10 TRBJ1-2 NA
TGTGCCAGCAGCAAAAGCTGGTCCCAGTACTTC CASSKSWSQYF TRBV7-9 NA 11 TRBJ2-5 NA
TGTGCCAGCAGTGAAAGGGGCAGGGCAACCGGGGAGCTGTTTTTT CASSERGRATGELFF TRBV2 NA 15 TRBJ2-2 once
TGTGCCAGCAGCCCCCTGGCGGGCGGGAGGACGTACAATGAGCAGTTCTTC CASSPLAGGRTYNEQFF TRBV7-3 TRBD2 17 TRBJ2-1 NA
TGTGCCAGCTCACCTCCCACGGCAGAGACCCAGTACTTC CASSPPTAETQYF TRBV18 NA 13 TRBJ2-5 NA